These T cell receptor beta chains were read from a single sample in a study of T cell responses to AZD1222 COVID-19 vaccine. Assay used: immunoSEQ multiplex PCR; TCRdb lists only in-frame clones, some missing. The sample shows about 69,000 clones, 75% to 90% of them seen only once. The source material was peripheral blood, sampled on day 0 of AZD1222 vaccination. These receptors were taken from an adult in good health. Both conserved end residues are part of each CDR3.

>TRBJ1-5|TRBV2
CASSEGRGPQHF
>TRBJ1-1|TRBV6-4
CASKATANTEAFF
>TRBJ1-1|TRBV11-3
CASSLGGSDTEAFF
>TRBJ2-1|TRBV14
CASSSGLAVSYNEQFF
>TRBJ2-7|TRBV5-1
CASSWDSYEQYF
>TRBJ2-7|TRBV5-4
CASSLGQGFLEQYF
>TRBJ2-7|TRBV7-6
CASSLGDREREQYF
>TRBJ2-7|TRBV4-1
CASSQLGTGGAEPYEQYF
>TRBJ1-1|TRBV7-2
CASSLQGMGNTEAFF
>TRBJ1-5|TRBV12-3/TRBV12-4
CASSWAGNQPQHF
>TRBJ1-2|TRBV9
CASSVEIGGGYGYTF
>TRBJ1-1|TRBV30
CAWNRDLTEAFF
>TRBJ2-1|TRBV11-3
CASSWGVNNEQFF
>TRBJ2-7|TRBV19
CASSGSGAYEQYF
>TRBJ1-2|TRBV18
CASSPGTGGHGYTF
>TRBJ2-1|TRBV13
CASIERQGSYNEQFF
>TRBJ1-2|TRBV25-1
CASSELNGQEANYGYTF
>TRBJ2-5|TRBV5-1
CASSLEGTQETQYF
>TRBJ2-1|TRBV24-1
CATSDRVAGKNEQFF
>TRBJ1-5|TRBV27
CASPTGGCQPQHF
>TRBJ1-2|TRBV6-5
CASRYRTSGYTF
>TRBJ1-1|TRBV18
CASSPDRDLEAFF
>TRBJ1-1|TRBV19
CASTNGGTHVRPEAFF
>TRBJ1-3|TRBV7-2
CASSFGGAHSGNTIYF
>TRBJ2-1|TRBV2
CASSYGAYNEQFF
>TRBJ1-6|TRBV30
CAWSRDSPLHF
>TRBJ2-5|TRBV27
CASSFLMETQYF
>TRBJ2-2|TRBV5-4
CASSLMGSEPGELFF
>TRBJ1-2|TRBV2
CASRAAVLNYGYTF
>TRBJ1-3|TRBV5-4
CASSPAGGGNTIYF
>TRBJ2-2|TRBV7-2
CASSLEGGELFF
>TRBJ1-6|TRBV9
CASREQGNSPLHF
>TRBJ1-1|TRBV7-8
CASSLRILSNTEAFF
>TRBJ2-2|TRBV28
CASEGTNTGELFF
>TRBJ1-5|TRBV10-3
CAISRDTNQPQHF
>TRBJ2-7|TRBV27
CASSSGQGRPPYEQYF
>TRBJ2-3|TRBV6-5
CASMRGQGGTQYF
>TRBJ1-1|TRBV15
CATSRALGGTEAFF
>TRBJ2-3|TRBV2
CASSEGTRVKPDTQYF
>TRBJ1-1|TRBV6-1
CASSESGTGPTEAFF
>TRBJ2-5|TRBV5-1
CASSLTGAEYQETQYF
>TRBJ2-1|TRBV14
CASSTHSEPPYNEQFF
>TRBJ2-2|TRBV5-4
CASSLGQVNTGELFF
>TRBJ1-4|TRBV7-9
CASSSFTTNEKLFF
>TRBJ2-3|TRBV6-2/TRBV6-3
CASSYGLYTDTQYF